Listed below are T cell receptor beta chains from one sample, sequenced in a study of blood T cells in healthy people across ages. TCRdb independently ran MiXCR on the 5' RACE reads; one entry per CDR3 protein. The table lists 630,000 or so distinct CDR3 sequences, roughly 30% of them singletons. Specimen: blood. These receptors were taken from a woman of 80 years or more in good health. Each CDR3 is given with its conserved first and last residue. The D gene is left open where the match is weak. Clone size, where shown, is once, few, many, or a class for clones that have expanded.

j_call,clone_size,d_call,v_call,cdr3_aa,cdr3_nt
TRBJ2-3,few,.,TRBV3-1,CAGSPRTASTDTQYF,TGTGCCGGCAGCCCGAGGACAGCTAGCACAGATACGCAGTATTTT
TRBJ2-5,many,.,TRBV9,CASSVAGAGETQYF,TGTGCCAGCAGCGTAGCGGGGGCCGGCGAGACCCAGTACTTC
TRBJ2-2,.,.,TRBV5-1,CASSFDSSNTGELFF,TGCGCCAGCAGCTTCGACAGTTCGAACACCGGGGAGCTGTTTTTT
TRBJ1-2,.,.,TRBV7-9,CASSFNPRRASYGYTF,TGTGCCAGCAGCTTTAATCCCCGCAGGGCGTCCTATGGCTACACCTTC
TRBJ1-1,.,TRBD1,TRBV6-1,CTSRGQGMNTEAFF,TGTACCAGCAGGGGACAGGGGATGAACACTGAAGCTTTCTTT
TRBJ2-7,once,TRBD1,TRBV10-1,CASSESWQGDKGEQYF,TGCGCCAGCAGTGAGTCATGGCAGGGGGATAAAGGCGAGCAGTACTTC
TRBJ1-1,few,TRBD1,TRBV20-1,CSAITGAGSTEAFF,TGCAGTGCTATAACAGGGGCTGGGAGCACTGAAGCTTTCTTT
TRBJ2-6,many,.,TRBV20-1,CSAAGDNSGANVLTF,TGCAGTGCTGCAGGGGATAACTCTGGGGCCAACGTCCTGACTTTC
TRBJ2-5,many,TRBD1,TRBV7-9,CASSPGTGFYQETQYF,TGTGCCAGCAGCCCGGGGACAGGGTTTTATCAAGAGACCCAGTACTTC
TRBJ1-1,.,.,TRBV7-8,CASSLARHTEAFF,TGTGCCAGCAGCTTAGCGAGGCACACTGAAGCTTTCTTT
TRBJ2-7,.,TRBD1,TRBV4-1,CTSSQDRVSYEQYF,TGCACCAGCAGCCAAGACAGGGTGTCCTACGAGCAGTACTTC
TRBJ1-1,many,.,TRBV12-3/TRBV12-4,CASSLKQVTEAFF,TGTGCCAGCAGTTTAAAACAGGTCACTGAAGCTTTCTTT
TRBJ2-5,.,.,TRBV20-1,CSARLLDFQETQYF,TGCAGTGCTAGATTGTTGGACTTCCAAGAGACCCAGTACTTC
TRBJ1-1,.,.,TRBV3-1,CASSPTTDTEAFF,TGTGCCAGCAGCCCAACCACGGACACTGAAGCTTTCTTT
TRBJ1-5,.,.,TRBV7-2,CASSLFLGSQPQHF,TGTGCCAGCAGCTTATTCCTGGGGTCTCAGCCCCAGCATTTT
TRBJ2-4,.,.,TRBV5-1,CASRLGQGNIQYF,TGCGCCAGCAGGCTAGGTCAGGGGAACATTCAGTACTTC
TRBJ2-7,many,TRBD2,TRBV5-1,CASSLTPGLATYEQYF,TGCGCCAGCAGCTTGACACCGGGACTAGCGACCTACGAGCAGTACTTC
TRBJ2-3,many,TRBD2,TRBV9,CASSVTSGGTSTDTQYF,TGTGCCAGCAGCGTGACTAGCGGGGGGACGAGCACAGATACGCAGTATTTT
TRBJ2-7,many,.,TRBV7-9,CARSGPFRDSDEQYF,TGTGCCAGATCCGGGCCATTTAGGGATAGCGACGAGCAGTACTTC
TRBJ1-4,.,.,TRBV30,CAWSETLTTNEKLFF,TGTGCCTGGAGTGAGACACTCACAACTAATGAAAAACTGTTTTTT
TRBJ2-2,.,TRBD1,TRBV3-1,CASSQGDRWTGELFF,TGTGCCAGCAGCCAAGGGGACAGGTGGACCGGGGAGCTGTTTTTT
TRBJ2-2,few,TRBD2,TRBV12-3/TRBV12-4,CASSFAGGGGHGELFF,TGTGCCAGCAGTTTCGCCGGCGGGGGGGGTCACGGGGAGCTGTTTTTT
TRBJ2-1,.,.,TRBV20-1,CSAATRGWRETQFF,TGCAGTGCCGCCACCCGGGGATGGCGTGAGACCCAGTTCTTC
TRBJ1-2,many,.,TRBV20-1,CSATRGADNYGYTF,TGCAGTGCTACTCGCGGGGCTGATAACTATGGCTACACCTTC
TRBJ1-2,.,TRBD1,TRBV20-1,CSALDRGQGYGYTF,TGCAGTGCTTTGGACAGGGGGCAAGGCTATGGCTACACCTTC
TRBJ1-5,.,.,TRBV28,CASGGGGNQPQHF,TGTGCCAGCGGAGGGGGTGGCAATCAGCCCCAGCATTTT
TRBJ2-7,.,.,TRBV9,CASSPGGGSNEQYF,TGTGCCAGCAGCCCCGGAGGAGGTTCCAACGAGCAGTACTTC
TRBJ2-7,many,.,TRBV20-1,CSAREGHTKRQYF,TGCAGTGCTAGAGAGGGACATACAAAAAGACAGTACTTC
TRBJ1-1,few,.,TRBV11-2,CASSLVMNTGAFF,TGTGCCAGCAGCTTAGTGATGAACACTGGAGCTTTCTTT
TRBJ2-7,many,TRBD2,TRBV20-1,CSARDRLAGSSYEQYF,TGCAGTGCTAGAGATAGACTAGCGGGGTCTTCCTACGAGCAGTACTTC
TRBJ1-6,.,TRBD1,TRBV7-9,CASRPPTGTETSYNSPLHF,TGTGCCAGCAGACCTCCCACCGGGACAGAAACCTCCTATAATTCACCCCTCCACTTT
TRBJ2-5,many,.,TRBV2,CASGGGRAETQYF,TGTGCCAGCGGCGGGGGCAGGGCGGAGACCCAGTACTTC
TRBJ2-1,few,TRBD1,TRBV20-1,CSPLPGTGYPQFF,TGCAGTCCCCTCCCCGGGACAGGGTACCCCCAGTTCTTC
TRBJ2-7,many,.,TRBV24-1,CATSDSRYDVDDEQYF,TGTGCCACCAGTGATTCACGCTACGATGTAGACGACGAGCAGTACTTC
TRBJ1-1,.,.,TRBV6-2/TRBV6-3,CASSYLSPPEAFF,TGTGCCAGCAGTTACTTGAGTCCACCTGAAGCTTTCTTT
TRBJ2-3,many,.,TRBV5-1,CASSLTGYTDTQYF,TGCGCCAGCAGCTTGACAGGTTACACAGATACGCAGTATTTT
TRBJ2-7,once,TRBD1,TRBV7-3,CASSLQWDRGEQYF,TGTGCCAGCAGCTTACAGTGGGACAGAGGCGAGCAGTACTTC
TRBJ2-4,.,.,TRBV7-2,CASSLDPAKGQYF,TGTGCCAGCAGCTTGGACCCCGCAAAAGGCCAGTACTTC
TRBJ2-7,.,TRBD1,TRBV5-6,CASSLTGQLFSYEQYF,TGTGCCAGCAGCCTTACGGGACAGCTATTCTCCTACGAGCAGTACTTC
TRBJ1-6,few,.,TRBV6-1,CASSGDGDYNSPLHF,TGTGCCAGCAGTGGGGACGGGGATTATAATTCACCCCTCCACTTT
TRBJ2-7,many,.,TRBV7-9,CASSYLTGASYEQYF,TGTGCCAGCAGTTACCTAACCGGGGCCTCCTACGAGCAGTACTTC
TRBJ1-1,.,.,TRBV6-2/TRBV6-3,CASSRVMNTVAFF,TGTGCCAGCAGCCGGGTCATGAACACTGTAGCTTTCTTT
TRBJ1-1,.,.,TRBV7-9,CASSLVARHPEEAFF,TGTGCCAGCAGCTTAGTGGCTAGGCACCCCGAGGAAGCTTTCTTT
TRBJ2-7,many,.,TRBV7-8,CASSFIRVDYEQYF,TGTGCCAGCAGCTTTATCAGAGTGGACTACGAGCAGTACTTC
TRBJ1-2,many,TRBD1,TRBV29-1,CSADSGQGRAYGYTF,TGCAGCGCTGACTCAGGACAGGGCCGGGCCTATGGCTACACCTTC
TRBJ2-2,.,.,TRBV9,CASSSDRHTGELFF,TGTGCCAGCAGCTCCGACAGACACACCGGGGAGCTGTTTTTT
TRBJ1-1,.,.,TRBV11-2,CASSLVQRTEAFF,TGTGCCAGCAGCTTAGTTCAGCGGACTGAAGCTTTCTTT
TRBJ2-1,many,TRBD1,TRBV11-1,CASSFQGANEQFF,TGTGCCAGCAGCTTCCAGGGGGCAAATGAGCAGTTCTTC
TRBJ2-6,many,.,TRBV6-1,CASSRRFQGSGANVLTF,TGTGCCAGCAGTCGACGATTTCAGGGTTCTGGGGCCAACGTCCTGACTTTC
TRBJ2-3,few,.,TRBV5-5,CASSFFGGATDTQYF,TGTGCCAGCAGCTTTTTTGGCGGGGCCACAGATACGCAGTATTTT